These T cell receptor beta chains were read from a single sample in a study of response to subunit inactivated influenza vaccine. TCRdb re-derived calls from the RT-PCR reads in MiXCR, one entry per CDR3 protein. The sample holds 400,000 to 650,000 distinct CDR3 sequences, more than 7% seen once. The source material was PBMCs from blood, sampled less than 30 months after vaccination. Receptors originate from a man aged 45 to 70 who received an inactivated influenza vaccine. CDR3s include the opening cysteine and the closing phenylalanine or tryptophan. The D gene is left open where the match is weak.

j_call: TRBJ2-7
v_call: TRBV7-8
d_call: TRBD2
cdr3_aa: CASSPQLAGASYEQYF

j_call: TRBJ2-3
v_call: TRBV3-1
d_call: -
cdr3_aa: CASSQDGFPDTQYF

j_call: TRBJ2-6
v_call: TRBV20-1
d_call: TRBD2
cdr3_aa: CSARDRLAGGNSGANVLTF

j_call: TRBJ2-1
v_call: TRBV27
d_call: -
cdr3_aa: CASSLGAGRGNEQFF

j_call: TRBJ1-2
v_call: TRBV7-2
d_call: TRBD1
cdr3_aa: CASSFADRGYGYTF

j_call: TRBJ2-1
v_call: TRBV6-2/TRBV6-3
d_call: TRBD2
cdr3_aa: CASSYPSSGRAYNEQFF

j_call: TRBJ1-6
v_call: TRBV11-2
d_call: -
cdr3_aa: CASRDNSPLHF

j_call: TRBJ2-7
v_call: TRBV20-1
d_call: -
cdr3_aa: CSAQGLYEQYF

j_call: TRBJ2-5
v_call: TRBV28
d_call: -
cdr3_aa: CASSSGQKETQYF

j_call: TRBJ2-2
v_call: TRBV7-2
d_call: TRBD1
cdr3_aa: CASSLGPRGRFAGELFF

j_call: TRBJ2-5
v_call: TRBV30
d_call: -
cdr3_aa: CAWRRDPSGAQYF

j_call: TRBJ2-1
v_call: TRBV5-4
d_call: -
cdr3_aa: CASSSGGGAYNEQFF

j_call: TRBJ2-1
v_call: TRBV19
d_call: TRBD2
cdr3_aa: CGSDYGGAAEQFF

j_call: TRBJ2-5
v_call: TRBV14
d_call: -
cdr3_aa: CASRSRGVETQYF

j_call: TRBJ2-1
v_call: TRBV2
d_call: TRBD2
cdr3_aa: CASSLTGGVQFF

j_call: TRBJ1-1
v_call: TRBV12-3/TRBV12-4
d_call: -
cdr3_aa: CASSLVIPYTEAFF

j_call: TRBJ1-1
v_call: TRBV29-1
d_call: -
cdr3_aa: CSVTIQGGGTEAFF